This passage covers 24 T cell receptor beta chains from one sample sequenced in a study of blood T cell repertoires in COVID-19 (dated by TCRdb to about 2020). Libraries were built with the immunoSEQ multiplex PCR assay. The immuneACCESS repertoire file appears here via TCRdb, limited to in-frame rearrangements. These files lack a portion of the clones; in checked studies, under half of the deficit traces to unresolved V genes, and the cause of the others is not known. The sample table lists roughly 120,000 clones, roughly nine tenths of them with a count of one. 7.9% of the sample rests with the top ten. The sequenced material came from peripheral blood. The receptors shown here come from a man between 65 and 79 years old who had recovered from COVID-19.

This rearrangement joins TRBV4-3 to TRBJ2-1, with 8 bases fitting TRBD2. V was pared by 3 bases and J by 0 bases, with 10 bases of the junction left unmatched. The germline V gene has CDR1 LGHNA and CDR2 YSLEER. The CDR3 consists of 18 residues. CDR3 sequence (DNA): TGCGCCAGCAGCCACTTGAGCGGGGGCTGGAGCTCCTACAATGAGCAGTTCTTC. Translated, it gives CASSHLSGGWSSYNEQFF.

The chain joins TRBV9 to TRBJ1-1, with 7 bases lining up with TRBD1. The CDR3 sequence is 15 residues long. Losses at the gene ends were 4 bases for V and 7 bases for J; bases not matched to a gene: 13. CDR1 is SGDLS and CDR2 is YYNGEE in the germline V gene. The CDR3, as DNA: TGTGCCAGCAGCCTAGCCGGGACAGTCGGTGGTGAAGCTTTCTTT. It translates to CASSLAGTVGGEAFF.

The CDR3 nucleotides are TGTGCCAGCAGCTTCGGACAGGGGGGAGACTATGGCTACACCTTC. This sequence encodes CASSFGQGGDYGYTF. The chain is built from TRBV7-9 and TRBJ1-2; 10 bases map to TRBD1. Germline V lookup: CDR1 SEHNR, CDR2 FQNEAQ (reference sequence). This CDR3 has 15 residues. The ends lost 3 bases at V and 3 bases at J; junction bases unmatched: 4.

This chain joins TRBV28 and TRBJ1-3, with TRBD1 matching over 8 bases. The germline V gene has CDR1 MDHEN and CDR2 SYDVKM. J lost 4 bases, V lost 3 bases, and 2 bases had no gene match. The CDR3 consists of 14 residues. CDR3 sequence reads: CASSFGDRGNTIYF. In nucleotides, the CDR3 is TGTGCCAGCAGTTTCGGGGACAGGGGAAACACCATATATTTT.

J is TRBJ2-5 and V is TRBV5-8; D might be TRBD1 (6 bases). This CDR3 is 14 amino acids long. Germline CDR1 is SGHTS and CDR2 is YDEGEE. V was trimmed by 2 bases and J by 6 bases, leaving 14 bases between them. This chain's CDR3 is CASSFGAGEKTQYF. In DNA, the CDR3 is TGTGCCAGCAGCTTCGGGGCAGGGGAGAAGACCCAGTACTTC.

The CDR3 sequence: CATSDTGGAGSVNYGYTF. The CDR3 region has the DNA TGTGCCACCAGTGATACAGGGGGCGCAGGTTCGGTAAACTATGGCTACACCTTC. J is TRBJ1-2 and V is TRBV24-1, with TRBD1 matching 9 bases. Germline V lookup: CDR1 KGHDR, CDR2 SFDVKD. After removal of 3 bases from V and 2 bases from J, the junction contained 12 bases not matched to a gene. CDR3 length equals 18 residues.

This chain uses TRBV21-1 with TRBJ1-1. TRBV21-1 is annotated as a pseudogene. The CDR3 extends over 15 amino acids. Here the CDR3 DNA reads TGTGCCAGCAGCAAACCAGCGGCTTCGAACACTGAAGCTTTCTTT. It encodes CASSKPAASNTEAFF.

The V and J genes are TRBV5-4 and TRBJ1-2; possible D gene TRBD1, 6 bases. The V end was cut by 0 bases, the J end by 5 bases, with 11 bases between. The CDR3 consists of 14 residues. Germline V lookup: CDR1 SGHNT, CDR2 YYREEE (reference sequence). CDR3 amino acids: CASSLGGLGYGYTF. DNA for the CDR3: TGTGCCAGCAGCTTGGGGGGGCTTGGGTATGGCTACACCTTC.

The gene calls are TRBV6-5 and TRBJ1-2, with TRBD1 matching 9 bases. Unmatched junction bases numbered 9, after V lost 2 bases and J lost 5 bases. The CDR3 consists of 16 residues. CDR1 and CDR2 from the germline V gene are MNHEY and SVGAGI. This CDR3 reads CASSYDHTGGKYGYTF. For the CDR3, the DNA is TGTGCCAGCAGTTACGACCATACAGGGGGCAAATATGGCTACACCTTC.

The chain couples TRBV30 to TRBJ1-1, with D perhaps matching TRBD1 (6 bases). V was trimmed by 2 bases and J by 4 bases, leaving 14 bases between them. Looked up from germline, CDR1 is GTSNPN and CDR2 is SVGIG (reference sequence). The CDR3 covers 14 residues. The CDR3 sequence is CAWSLETGTTEAFF. Written as DNA, the CDR3 is TGTGCCTGGAGTCTCGAAACAGGGACCACTGAAGCTTTCTTT.

This chain uses TRBV19 with TRBJ2-1, with D hard to call. This CDR3 contains 15 residues. Trimming pared 2 bases from V and 0 bases from J, leaving 8 bases between. CDR1 LNHDA and CDR2 SQIVND come from the germline V gene (reference sequence). CDR3 region: CASSIFQNSYNEQFF. CDR3 nucleotide sequence: TGTGCCAGTAGTATATTCCAGAACTCCTACAATGAGCAGTTCTTC.

This chain uses TRBV12-5 with TRBJ2-5, with 7 bases aligning to TRBD2. V gave up 1 base and J gave up 4 bases; unmatched junction bases: 9. Germline V lookup: CDR1 LGHNT, CDR2 FRNRAP. The CDR3 runs to 16 residues. This CDR3 is CASGLASGPGGETQYF. CDR3 coding DNA: TGTGCTAGTGGTTTGGCTAGCGGCCCCGGGGGAGAGACCCAGTACTTC. Full variable domain (remainder filled in from reference TRBV12-5 and TRBJ2-5): DARVTQTPRHKVTEMGQEVTMRCQPILGHNTVFWYRQTMMQGLELLAYFRNRAPLDDSGMPKDRFSAEMPDATLATLKIQPSEPRDSAVYFCASGLASGPGGETQYFGPGTRLLVL.

The V gene is TRBV5-1, the J gene TRBJ2-2; 8 nucleotides line up with TRBD1. The CDR3 is 15 residues long. Trimming took 7 bases from V and 0 from J; bases not matched to a gene: 5. Germline V gene sequence: CDR1 SGHRS, CDR2 YFSETQ. This CDR3 is CASPQGAPNTGELFF. CDR3 sequence (DNA): TGCGCCAGCCCCCAGGGGGCCCCGAACACCGGGGAGCTGTTTTTT.

J is TRBJ2-2 and V is TRBV4-1, with 9 bases identical to TRBD1. CDR3 size: 19 residues. CDR1 and CDR2 (germline): MGHRA, YSYEKL. V was pared by 4 bases and J by 6 bases, with 18 bases of the junction left unmatched. Here the CDR3 DNA reads TGCGCCAGCAGCCTGAGCCGGGACAGGGTGGTCCTTCCCCCCGGGGAGCTGTTTTTT. It translates to CASSLSRDRVVLPPGELFF.

This clone showed up just once. The rearrangement links TRBV9 to TRBJ2-2; 9 bases map to TRBD2. Germline-derived CDR1 and CDR2 are SGDLS and YYNGEE. After removal of 3 bases from V and 4 bases from J, the junction contained 7 bases not matched to a gene. CDR3 length equals 16 residues. The CDR3 sequence: CASSARTSVGTGELFF. DNA for the CDR3: TGTGCCAGCAGCGCACGGACTAGCGTCGGCACCGGGGAGCTGTTTTTT.

The genes are TRBV7-9 and TRBJ1-4, with D unresolved. The CDR3 has 16 residues. Per the germline V gene, CDR1 is SEHNR and CDR2 is FQNEAQ (reference sequence). The germline V and J ends were trimmed by 3 bases and 0 bases, with 11 bases remaining between them. In DNA, the CDR3 is TGTGCCAGCAGCTTGGGCAGTGCCGCAACTAATGAAAAACTGTTTTTT. As protein: CASSLGSAATNEKLFF. Full variable domain (outside the CDR3, taken from reference TRBV7-9 and TRBJ1-4): DTGVSQNPRHKITKRGQNVTFRCDPISEHNRLYWYRQTLGQGPEFLTYFQNEAQLEKSRLLSDRFSAERPKGSFSTLEIQRTEQGDSAMYLCASSLGSAATNEKLFFGSGTQLSVL.

This clone occurred once. The chain employs TRBV19 and TRBJ1-4, with D perhaps TRBD1 (5 bases). Germline CDR1 reads LNHDA; CDR2 reads SQIVND (reference sequence). The CDR3 is 15 residues long. V was pared by 7 bases and J by 5 bases, with 17 bases between. DNA of the CDR3: TGTGCCAGTACCCCCCAGGGTTTGGTCAATGAAAAACTGTTTTTT. It specifies CASTPQGLVNEKLFF.

V and J are TRBV2 and TRBJ1-2; D is possibly TRBD1 (5 bases). V gave up 5 bases and J gave up 2 bases, with 9 bases separating them. The CDR3 consists of 13 residues. Looked up from germline, CDR1 is SNHLY and CDR2 is FYNNEI. The CDR3 DNA follows: TGTGCCAGCAGTCAGGGACTCAACTATGGCTACACCTTC. Encoded protein: CASSQGLNYGYTF.

The chain combines TRBV4-2 with TRBJ2-3; TRBD1 might be the D (6 bases). V was trimmed by 1 base and J by 1 base, leaving 15 bases between them. Germline CDR1 LGHNA, CDR2 YNFKEQ. CDR3 length equals 17 residues. CDR3 amino acids: CASSQVGWGRGTDTQYF. CDR3 bases: TGTGCCAGCAGCCAAGTTGGATGGGGGCGAGGCACAGATACGCAGTATTTT.

The gene calls are TRBV7-9 and TRBJ2-7; possibly TRBD2 for D (6 bases). CDR3 length: 17 amino acids. CDR1 is SEHNR, CDR2 FQNEAQ, per germline (reference sequence). Deletions cut 1 base from V and 3 bases from J, with 19 bases between. The CDR3 loop is CASSLVVGTPRNYEQYF. The CDR3 DNA reads TGTGCCAGCAGCTTAGTTGTTGGGACTCCGCGTAACTACGAGCAGTACTTC.

This rearrangement joins TRBV3-1 (or the pseudogene TRBV3-2) to TRBJ2-2; no firm D call. CDR1 and CDR2 (germline): LGHDT, YNNKEL (reference sequence). The CDR3 loop spans 14 amino acids. Trimming removed 4 bases at V and 5 bases at J, with 11 bases between. CDR3: CASSRADGTGELFF. CDR3 sequence (DNA): TGTGCCAGCAGCCGGGCTGATGGGACCGGGGAGCTGTTTTTT.

J is TRBJ1-2 and V is TRBV29-1; TRBD1 agrees at 7 bases. The CDR3 is 15 residues long. Germline CDR1 SQVTM, CDR2 ANQGSEA. Trimming removed 6 bases from V and 4 bases from J; junction bases left unmatched: 14. The CDR3 protein is CSVYRQGAESYGYTF. The CDR3 nucleotides are TGCAGCGTCTACAGACAGGGCGCCGAGAGCTATGGCTACACCTTC.

The chain recombines TRBV11-3 with TRBJ2-1, with 9 bases fitting TRBD2. The CDR3 is made up of 16 amino acids. CDR1 is SGHNT and CDR2 is YENEEA in the germline V gene. The V and J ends lost 3 bases and 0 bases, in that order; junction bases with no gene match: 3. CDR3 DNA: TGTGCCAGCAGCTTGAGGCGGGAGGGCTCCTACAATGAGCAGTTCTTC. It is translated as CASSLRREGSYNEQFF.

This chain joins TRBV5-1 and TRBJ1-1, with 7 bases fitting TRBD1. V dropped 0 bases and J dropped 4; count of bases not matched to a gene: 3. Germline CDR1 and CDR2: SGHRS and YFSETQ. The length of the CDR3 is 14 residues. This CDR3 reads CASSLDRGVTEAFF. In DNA, the CDR3 is TGCGCCAGCAGCTTGGACAGGGGCGTCACTGAAGCTTTCTTT.